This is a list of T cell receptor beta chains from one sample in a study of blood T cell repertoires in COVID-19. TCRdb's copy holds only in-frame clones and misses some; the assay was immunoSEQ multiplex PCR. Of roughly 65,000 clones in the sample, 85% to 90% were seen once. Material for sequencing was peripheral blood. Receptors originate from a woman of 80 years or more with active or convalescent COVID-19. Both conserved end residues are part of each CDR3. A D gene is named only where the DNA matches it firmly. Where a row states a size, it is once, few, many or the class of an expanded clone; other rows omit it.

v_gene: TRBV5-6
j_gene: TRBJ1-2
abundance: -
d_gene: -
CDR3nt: TGTGCCAGCAGCCCCCCACTAAACTATGGCTACACCTTC
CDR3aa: CASSPPLNYGYTF

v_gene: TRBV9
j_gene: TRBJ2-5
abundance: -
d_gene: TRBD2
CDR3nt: TGTGCCAGCAGCGTACGGGGGGAGAGGGAGACCCAGTACTTC
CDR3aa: CASSVRGERETQYF

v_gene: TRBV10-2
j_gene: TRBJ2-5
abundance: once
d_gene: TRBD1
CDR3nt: TGCGCCAGCAGTGAGCCCGGGACAGTGACCTTTCGGGAGACCCAGTACTTC
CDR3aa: CASSEPGTVTFRETQYF

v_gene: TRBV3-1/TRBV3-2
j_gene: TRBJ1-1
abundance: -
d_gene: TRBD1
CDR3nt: TGTGCCAGCAGCCCAGACAGGGTGACCGGAACTGAAGCTTTCTTT
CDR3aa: CASSPDRVTGTEAFF

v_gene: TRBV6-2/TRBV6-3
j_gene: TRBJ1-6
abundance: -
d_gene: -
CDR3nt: TGTGCCAGCAGTCCACCCGGAAGGGGCAGCTCCTATAATTCACCCCTCCACTTT
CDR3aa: CASSPPGRGSSYNSPLHF

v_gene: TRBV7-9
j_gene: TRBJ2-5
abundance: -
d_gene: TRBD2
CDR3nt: TGTGCCAGCAGCTCCCCCCGTAGCGGGGCATCTGAGGCCCAGTACTTC
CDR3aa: CASSSPRSGASEAQYF

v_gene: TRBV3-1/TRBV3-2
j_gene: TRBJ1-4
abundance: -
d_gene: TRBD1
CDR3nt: TGTGCCAGCAGGGGACAGGGAGAAAAACTGTTTTTT
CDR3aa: CASRGQGEKLFF

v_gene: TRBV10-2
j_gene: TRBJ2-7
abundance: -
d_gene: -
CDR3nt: TGCGCCAGTACCTTCGAGACAAACTACGAGCAGTACTTC
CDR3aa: CASTFETNYEQYF

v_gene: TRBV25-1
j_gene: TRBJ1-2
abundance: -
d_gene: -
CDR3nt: TGTGCCAGCAGAGGTGATGGAGGGGCCCAGAACTATGGCTACACCTTC
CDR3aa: CASRGDGGAQNYGYTF

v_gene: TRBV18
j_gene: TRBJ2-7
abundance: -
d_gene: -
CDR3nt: TGTGCCAGCTCACCACCGTCGGGTGCGGAACCCTACGAGCAGTACTTC
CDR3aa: CASSPPSGAEPYEQYF

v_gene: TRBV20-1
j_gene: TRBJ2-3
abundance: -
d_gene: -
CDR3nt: TGTGCACAGGTTAACACAGATACGCAGTATTTT
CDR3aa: CAQVNTDTQYF

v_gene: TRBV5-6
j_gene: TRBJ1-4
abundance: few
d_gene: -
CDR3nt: TGTGCCAGCAGCTTTAACAGGGAAAATGAAAAACTGTTTTTT
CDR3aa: CASSFNRENEKLFF

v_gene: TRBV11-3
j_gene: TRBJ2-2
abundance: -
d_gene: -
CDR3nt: TGTGCCAGCAGCTCCGCAGGGCATGGCGGGGAGCTGTTTTTT
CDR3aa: CASSSAGHGGELFF

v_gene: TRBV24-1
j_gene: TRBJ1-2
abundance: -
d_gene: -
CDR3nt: TGTGCCACCAGTGATCCTGGGGCGGGGGACTATGGCTACACCTTC
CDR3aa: CATSDPGAGDYGYTF

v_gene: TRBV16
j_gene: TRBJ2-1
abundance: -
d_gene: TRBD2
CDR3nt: TGTGCCAGCAGCCACTCCAGCGGGGGGGCCGGTGAGCAGTTCTTC
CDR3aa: CASSHSSGGAGEQFF

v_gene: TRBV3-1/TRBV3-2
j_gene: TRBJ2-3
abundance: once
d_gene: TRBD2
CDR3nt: TGTGCCAGCAGAGGACTAGCGGGGGACCGGACCACAGATACGCAGTATTTT
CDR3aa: CASRGLAGDRTTDTQYF

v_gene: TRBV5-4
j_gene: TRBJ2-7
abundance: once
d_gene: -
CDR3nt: TGTGCCAGCAGCTTGGGGATGGGGGGACTTACGGTGCAGTACTTC
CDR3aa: CASSLGMGGLTVQYF

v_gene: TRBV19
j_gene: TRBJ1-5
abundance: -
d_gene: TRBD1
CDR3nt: TGTGCCAGTAGCATTGACAGGGATCAGCCCCAGCATTTT
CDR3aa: CASSIDRDQPQHF

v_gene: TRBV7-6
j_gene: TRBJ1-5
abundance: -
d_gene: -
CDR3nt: TGTGCCAGCAGCTGGGGCGTTGGGGGGAATCAGCCCCAGCATTTT
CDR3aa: CASSWGVGGNQPQHF

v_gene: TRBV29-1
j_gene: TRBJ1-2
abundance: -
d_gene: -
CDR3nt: TGCAGCGTTGCGGGGGTGGGAGGCTACACCTTC
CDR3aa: CSVAGVGGYTF

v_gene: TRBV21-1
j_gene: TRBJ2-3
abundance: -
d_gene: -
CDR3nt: TGTGCCAGTCACAGAGCCCTTAGCACAGATACGCAGTATTTT
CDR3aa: CASHRALSTDTQYF

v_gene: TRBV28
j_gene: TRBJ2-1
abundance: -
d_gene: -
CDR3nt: TGTGCCAGCAGGGATTCTCAGGGAAGGGGCAATGAGCAGTTCTTC
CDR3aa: CASRDSQGRGNEQFF